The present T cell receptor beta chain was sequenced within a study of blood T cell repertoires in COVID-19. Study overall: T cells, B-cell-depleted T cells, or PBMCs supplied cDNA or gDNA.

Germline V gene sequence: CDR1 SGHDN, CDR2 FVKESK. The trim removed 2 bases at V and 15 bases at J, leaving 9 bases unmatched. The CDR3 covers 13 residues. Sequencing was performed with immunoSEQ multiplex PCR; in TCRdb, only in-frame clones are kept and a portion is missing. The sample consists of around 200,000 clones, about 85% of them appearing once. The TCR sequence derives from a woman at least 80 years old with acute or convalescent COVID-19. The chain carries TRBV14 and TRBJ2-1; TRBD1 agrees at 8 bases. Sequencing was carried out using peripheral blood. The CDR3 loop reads CASSQQGSGQGFF. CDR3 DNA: TGTGCCAGCAGCCAACAGGGTAGCGGACAGGGGTTCTTC.